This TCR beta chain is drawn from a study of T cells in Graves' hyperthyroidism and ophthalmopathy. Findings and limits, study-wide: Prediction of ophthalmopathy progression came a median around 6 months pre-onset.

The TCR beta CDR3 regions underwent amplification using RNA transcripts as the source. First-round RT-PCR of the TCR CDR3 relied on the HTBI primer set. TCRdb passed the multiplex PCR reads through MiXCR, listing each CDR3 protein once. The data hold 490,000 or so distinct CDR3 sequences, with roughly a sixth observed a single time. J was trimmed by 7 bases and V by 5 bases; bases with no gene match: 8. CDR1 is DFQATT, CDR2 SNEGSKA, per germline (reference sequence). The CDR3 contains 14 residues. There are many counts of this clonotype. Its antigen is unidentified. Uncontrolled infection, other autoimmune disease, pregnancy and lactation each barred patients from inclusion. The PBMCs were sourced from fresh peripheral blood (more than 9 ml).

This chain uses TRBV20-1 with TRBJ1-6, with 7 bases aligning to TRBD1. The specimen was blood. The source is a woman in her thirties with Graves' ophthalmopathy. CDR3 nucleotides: TGCAGTGCTGGACCCGGGACAGACAATTCACCCCTCCACTTT. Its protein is CSAGPGTDNSPLHF.